The 8 T cell receptor beta chains in this list originate from one sample, sequenced in a study of shared clonotypes between healthy human individuals. Measured with immunoSEQ multiplex PCR; TCRdb has only the in-frame clones, and not every one. The sample lists roughly 300,000 clones; around 90% were seen once. Sequencing input: memory CD8+ T cells sorted from blood. Subset denoted: CD45RO+ cells pooled with CCR7-negative TemRA cells. The receptors stem from a man aged 18 to 35 in good health.

The chain recombines TRBV27 with TRBJ2-3; no firm D call. Trimming removed 8 bases at V and 6 bases at J, with 18 bases between. The CDR3 totals 14 residues. Germline assignment: CDR1 MNHEY and CDR2 SMNVEV (reference sequence). The CDR3 loop reads CASCPSSSSDTQYF. For the CDR3, the DNA is TGTGCCAGCTGCCCCAGTAGCAGCTCTGATACGCAGTATTTT.

CDR3 nucleotides: TGTGCCAGCAGTTCACCGGGGTACGAGCAGTACTTC. Its translation: CASSSPGYEQYF. This sequence joins TRBV28 and TRBJ2-7, with a weak D call TRBD2 (5 bases). There are 12 residues in the CDR3. Germline V gene sequence: CDR1 MDHEN, CDR2 SYDVKM. V lost 4 bases, J lost 4 bases, and 8 bases lay in between. The full variable domain, in which reference TRBV28 and TRBJ2-7 provide the parts outside the CDR3, is DVKVTQSSRYLVKRTGEKVFLECVQDMDHENMFWYRQDPGLGLRLIYFSYDVKMKEKGDIPEGYSVSREKKERFSLILESASTNQTSMYLCASSSPGYEQYFGPGTRLTVT.

The V call is TRBV27, the J call TRBJ2-5; TRBD1 agrees at 8 bases. V shed 5 bases and J 5 bases; nucleotides not matched to a gene: 13. Germline V gene sequence: CDR1 MNHEY, CDR2 SMNVEV (reference sequence). The CDR3 contains 16 residues. The CDR3 here is CASSLGVSGGRETQYF. The CDR3 DNA reads TGTGCCAGCAGTCTGGGGGTGTCAGGGGGCCGGGAGACCCAGTACTTC.

V gene TRBV29-1 combines with J gene TRBJ2-7; D gene uncertain. Germline CDR1 SQVTM, CDR2 ANQGSEA. The CDR3 is 12 amino acids. V lost 6 bases and J lost 4, with 13 bases in between. The CDR3 protein is CSVAYFSYEQYF. The CDR3 region has the DNA TGCAGCGTCGCTTATTTCTCGTACGAGCAGTACTTC.

This clone has a handful of counts. The rearrangement joins TRBV27 to TRBJ1-6, with D maybe TRBD1 (6 bases). V lost 0 bases and J 10 bases, leaving 13 bases between the germline ends. Germline V lookup: CDR1 MNHEY, CDR2 SMNVEV (reference sequence). This CDR3 is built from 15 residues. Written as DNA, the CDR3 is TGTGCCAGCAGTTTATCGATTGAAACAGGGTCACCCCTCCACTTT. It is translated as CASSLSIETGSPLHF.

V and J are TRBV4-3 and TRBJ2-1, with 7 bases lining up with TRBD2. V trimming: 0 bases; J trimming: 8 bases; junction bases outside the gene matches: 16. CDR3 length: 18 amino acids. The germline V gene encodes CDR1 LGHNA and CDR2 YSLEER. The CDR3: CASSQDLSGITPTDEQFF. The CDR3 DNA reads as TGCGCCAGCAGCCAAGATCTAAGCGGGATAACACCTACAGATGAGCAGTTCTTC.

This chain connects TRBV4-1 to TRBJ2-1; D call uncertain. Trimming took 0 bases from V and 6 from J, leaving 15 bases between them. Germline assignment: CDR1 MGHRA and CDR2 YSYEKL. CDR3 size: 16 residues. CDR3 coding DNA: TGCGCCAGCAGCCAAGACGTGACCGCCTGGGTCAATGAGCAGTTCTTC. Translation gives CASSQDVTAWVNEQFF.

This clone has only one observation. The CDR3 nucleotides are TGTGCCAGCAGCCAGCTACAGGGCCACTCTGGGGCCAACGTCCTGACTTTC. Translated: CASSQLQGHSGANVLTF. The chain employs TRBV7-9 and TRBJ2-6; a weak D match, TRBD1 (6 bases). Trimming pared 5 bases from V and 0 bases from J, leaving 14 bases between. This CDR3 comprises 17 residues. Germline V gene lookup returns CDR1 SEHNR and CDR2 FQNEAQ (reference sequence).